The text below deals with one T cell receptor beta chain. There is no known antigen for this receptor. Per-base quality was not reported, and no clone a single base away is much larger than it. This entry is derived from a study of cytomegalovirus exposure and HLA in healthy donors (dated by TCRdb to the late 2010s). Study-wide context: According to an earlier analysis of around 600 of the donors, some 170 million T cells yielded roughly 100 million unique TCR beta sequences and 276 Gb of sequence data. An earlier analysis of approximately 640 of the donors applied high-throughput TCR beta sequencing to assess whether each TCR beta V gene segment acted as functional or pseudogenic. In a later analysis, previously published TCR beta repertoires from about 670 donors were re-analyzed and high-resolution HLA genotyping was added so that TCR occurrence patterns could be studied. A later genetic analysis took genome-wide SNP genotypes for 398 of the 666 donors and used that subset as a discovery cohort. The study was designed to test whether signatures of past pathogen exposure could be identified by cataloging public T cell receptors. All discovery cohort repertoires had been generated using a single sequencing platform. Approximately 300 gigabases of sequencing data and approximately 91 million unique TCR sequences made up an early release that covered under 750 HLA-typed donors. The study used immunosequencing to profile the T cell repertoires of approximately 640 subjects and linked those repertoires to cytomegalovirus serostatus. Typing coverage differed by locus: A, B, C, DRB1 and DQB1 were typed in about 620-640 donors, DQA1 in 522, DPA1 in approximately 610, and DPB1 in around 490. Because of strong linkage in the cohort, five DR-DQ haplotypes were treated as single units for association and clustering. Besides the first cohort of roughly 700 subjects, a separate validation cohort made up of 120 different subjects was used. The genetic ancestry cluster associated with self-reported Caucasian donors included 70% to 85% of the roughly 410 genotyped donors. HLA typing covered class I and class II loci at four-digit resolution. Among some 400 genotyped donors of the cohort, an average of around 250,000 unique TCR beta nucleotide sequences was sequenced per donor, of which about 19% were non-productive. To predict cytomegalovirus infection status, the study brought together high-throughput TCR immunosequencing, statistical association of individual TCRs with disease status, and machine learning. Donor age, sex, ethnicity and CMV serostatus were collected together with the repertoire data. Rather than drawing on any new phenotypic data, the later analysis identified candidate immune exposures from TCR beta sequences and the way those sequences occurred across donors.

Points the paper makes about the study in general: According to a later analysis, TCR association rates differed among HLA loci, with DRB1 alleles showing the most associated TCRs and HLA-C alleles showing the fewest. The study gave a list of 150 to 200 TCR beta chains associated with cytomegalovirus. A later genetic analysis associated a missense DCLRE1C variant with V-gene and J-gene trimming of TCR beta chains, and an independent cohort replicated the association. Because HLA typing was unavailable for some donors at each locus, only the typed subset was used in association tests. A group of highly shared sequence variants was considered likely to be a technical artifact of the sequencing pipeline. In vitro tests confirmed that three of the cytomegalovirus-associated TCR beta chains recognize cytomegalovirus antigens. Broadly in line with IMGT annotations, most TCR beta V segments showed up in productive rearrangements about 87% or about 30% of the time in an earlier analysis of around 550 of the donors. According to a later genetic analysis, donors in an Asian-associated ancestry cluster had fewer N-insertions in productive TCRs than the approximately 670-donor mean. A further reported finding was that TCR beta sequences accurately predicted the HLA-A and HLA-B alleles for most subjects in the first cohort. Immune exposure information for the cohort was limited to CMV serostatus. According to the authors, the approach could potentially be generalized to other disease states and immunological phenotypes. Roughly uniform sequencing depth across donors was assumed in presence/absence analyses, although this assumption may not hold. In both the original and validation cohorts, the classifier was reported to diagnose cytomegalovirus status with high specificity and sensitivity. Most TCR sequences were seen in very few donors, while some public TCRs were found in many individuals. Correlated functional status among segregating V segments might reflect linkage disequilibrium, but an unknown experimental factor could not be ruled out. Some IMGT-functional V segments, including TRBV6-2 and TRBV6-3, could not be distinguished by the 87-base-pair reads and were therefore excluded. The earlier analysis of about 600 of the donors excluded 15 to 20 rarely observed V segments, including chromosome 9 orphons, because counts were too low. According to a later analysis, most CMV-associated TCR beta chains appeared to be HLA-restricted, and the HLA associations seemed to be driven largely by CMV exposure. A later analysis reported that several top co-occurrence clusters appeared linked to parvovirus B19, influenza, CMV and Epstein-Barr virus. In a later analysis, HLA-associated TCR beta chains were found to be more clonally expanded and to have lower generation probabilities than equally common non-associated chains. When HLA alleles, especially DR and DQ, strongly co-occurred, TCR associations were difficult to assign to individual alleles. A later analysis associated some 17,000 TCR beta sequences with specific HLA alleles at a false discovery rate of 0.05. The cohort was sequenced for TCR beta chains only, and without alpha or paired-chain data the features that could be detected were limited.

The library relied on the immunoSEQ multiplex PCR assay. For the multiplex PCR, a mixture combining 60 forward primers for TCR Vbeta segments and 13 reverse primers for TCR Jbeta segments was used. A multiplex PCR assay on genomic DNA amplified the CDR3 region of rearranged TCR beta genes. The amplified TCR beta libraries were sequenced on the Illumina HiSeq System as 87-base-pair reads. As for how the authors treated the data: A later analysis counted tens of millions of unique TCR beta chains across the 550 to 700 repertoires, and around 9.9 million of these chains were shared by at least two donors. Raw reads were error-corrected and collapsed into unique sequences with a nearest-neighbor algorithm that merged closely related sequences to remove PCR and sequencing errors. V, D and J gene segments were assigned by aligning CDR3 sequences to IMGT reference sequences. For a sequence to be retained, at least a six-nucleotide match to both a V gene segment and a J gene segment was required. Rearrangements were called productive when the CDR3 lacked stop codons and stayed in frame with V and J; all others were non-productive. Following IMGT convention, CDR3 was defined as the stretch from the second conserved V-encoded cysteine up to the conserved J-encoded phenylalanine. In an earlier analysis of more than 550 of the donors, sequences lacking an unambiguous match to a single V gene segment were excluded. An earlier analysis of 500 to 700 of the donors classified V segments as functional when productive rearrangements were above 56.7% and as segregating when the standard deviation between donors was above 5%. A statistical classification framework was built to diagnose cytomegalovirus status from the catalog of TCR beta chain sequences. A later analysis assigned V and J genes by comparing TCR nucleotide sequences with IMGT/GENE-DB human TR gene sequences. The TCRdist pipeline was used in a later analysis to assign CDR3 sequences and most-parsimonious VDJ recombination scenarios. A later analysis defined each TCR beta chain by its CDR3 amino acid sequence plus V-gene family, and excluded reads lacking a unique V-gene family. To address suspected cross-contamination and a sequencing artifact, a later analysis removed roughly 640 highly shared, low-generation-probability nucleotide sequences. A later analysis calculated a clonal expansion index for each public chain from normalized within-repertoire ranks of inferred template counts. In a later analysis, generation probabilities were computed using a VDJ recombination model fitted to out-of-frame rearrangements, and the results were checked against IGoR. In a later analysis, hypergeometric tests were used to score TCR-TCR, TCR-HLA and TCR-CMV co-occurrence, with a repertoire-size bias correction applied to TCR pairs. False discovery rates were estimated in a later analysis by permuting HLA or CMV assignments 20 times. In a later analysis, co-occurring TCRs were grouped with DBSCAN, and TCRdist sequence similarity was added when clustering was performed within HLA-allele-positive subsets. Co-occurrence clustering excluded repertoires with fewer than 30,000 or more than 120,000 public chains, plus five with anomalous nucleotide sharing. Drawn from immuneACCESS, this table holds only the in-frame rearrangements with V and J called that TCRdb kept. Clones are partly lost; checked studies trace under half to an unresolved V gene and leave the rest unexplained. V, J and clone size are those of that table, while D and trimming were read from the DNA. In this sample the table shows around 270,000 clones, roughly 80% of which occur a single time. Jointly, the top ten make up about 0.3% of the sample.

The cohort consisted of some 670 healthy bone marrow donors. All cohort members were sampled while nominally healthy, although unrecorded immune exposures were likely present. The donor tested CMV seronegative, placing the donor among the 350 to 400 seronegative members of the cohort. Every donor gave a peripheral blood sample, and the peripheral blood mononuclear cells from that sample were used for TCR beta sequencing. The Qiagen DNeasy Blood Extraction Kit was used to extract genomic DNA from the blood cell samples. CDR1 and CDR2, looked up from the germline V gene, are SQVTM and ANQGSEA. The CDR3 measures 13 amino acids from cysteine to phenylalanine. The DNA shown is the 39-base CDR3, in frame from base 1. At the junction V is shortened by 7 bases and J by 2 bases, with 12 bases in between.

This clonotype was sampled from a girl aged 2-9 years in good health and CMV-seronegative. The chain uses TRBV29-1 and TRBJ2-1, with TRBD1 as a weak D call on 5 bases. The specimen was PBMCs. The CDR3 loop reads CSGRVGPYNEQFF. The DNA sequence reads TGCAGCGGCAGGGTAGGGCCCTACAATGAGCAGTTCTTC.